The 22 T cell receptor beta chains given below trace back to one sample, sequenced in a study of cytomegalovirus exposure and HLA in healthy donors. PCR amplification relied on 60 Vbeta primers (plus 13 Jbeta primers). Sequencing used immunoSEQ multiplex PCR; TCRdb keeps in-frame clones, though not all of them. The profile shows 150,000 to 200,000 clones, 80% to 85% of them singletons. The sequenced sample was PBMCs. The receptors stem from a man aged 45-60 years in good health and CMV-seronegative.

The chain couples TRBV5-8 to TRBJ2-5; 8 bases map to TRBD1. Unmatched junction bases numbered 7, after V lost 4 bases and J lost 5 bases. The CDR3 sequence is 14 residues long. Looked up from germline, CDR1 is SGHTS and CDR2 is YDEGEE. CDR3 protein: CASSGGQGRETQYF. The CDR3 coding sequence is TGTGCCAGCAGCGGCGGACAGGGCCGGGAGACCCAGTACTTC.

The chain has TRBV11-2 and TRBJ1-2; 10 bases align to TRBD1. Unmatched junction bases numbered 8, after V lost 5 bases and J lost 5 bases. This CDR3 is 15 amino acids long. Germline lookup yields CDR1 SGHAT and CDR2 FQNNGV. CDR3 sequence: CASSQLTGGIYGYTF. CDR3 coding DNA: TGTGCCAGCAGCCAATTGACAGGGGGCATTTATGGCTACACCTTC.

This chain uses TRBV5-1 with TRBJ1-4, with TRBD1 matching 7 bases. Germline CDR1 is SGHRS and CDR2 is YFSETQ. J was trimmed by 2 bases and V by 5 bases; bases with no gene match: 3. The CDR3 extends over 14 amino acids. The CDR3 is CASRRDSTNEKLFF. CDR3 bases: TGCGCCAGCAGACGGGACAGTACTAATGAAAAACTGTTTTTT.

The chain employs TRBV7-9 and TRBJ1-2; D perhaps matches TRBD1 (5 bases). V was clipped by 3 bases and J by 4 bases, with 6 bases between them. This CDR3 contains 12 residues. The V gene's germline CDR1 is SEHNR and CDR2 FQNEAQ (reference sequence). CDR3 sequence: CASSFDSYGYTF. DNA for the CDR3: TGTGCCAGCAGCTTTGACAGCTATGGCTACACCTTC.

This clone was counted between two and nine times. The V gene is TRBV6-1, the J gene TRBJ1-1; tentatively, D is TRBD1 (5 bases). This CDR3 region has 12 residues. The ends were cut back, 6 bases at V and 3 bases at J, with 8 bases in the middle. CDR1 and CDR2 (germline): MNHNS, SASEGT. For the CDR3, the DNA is TGTGCCAGCAGGGGGGGATACACTGAAGCTTTCTTT. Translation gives CASRGGYTEAFF.

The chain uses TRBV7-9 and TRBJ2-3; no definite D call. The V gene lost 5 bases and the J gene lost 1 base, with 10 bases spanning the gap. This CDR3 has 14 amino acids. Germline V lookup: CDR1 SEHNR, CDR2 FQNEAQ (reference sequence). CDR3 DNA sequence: TGTGCCAGCAGCCGCGGCGTAGGCACAGATACGCAGTATTTT. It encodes CASSRGVGTDTQYF.

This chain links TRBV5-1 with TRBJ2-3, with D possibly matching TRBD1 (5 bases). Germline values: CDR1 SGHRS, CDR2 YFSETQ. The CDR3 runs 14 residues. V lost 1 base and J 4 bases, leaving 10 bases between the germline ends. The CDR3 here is CASSLQGPPDTQYF. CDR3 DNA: TGCGCCAGCAGCTTGCAGGGTCCGCCAGATACGCAGTATTTT. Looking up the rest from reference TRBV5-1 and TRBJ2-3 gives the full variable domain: KAGVTQTPRYLIKTRGQQVTLSCSPISGHRSVSWYQQTPGQGLQFLFEYFSETQRNKGNFPGRFSGRQFSNSRSEMNVSTLELGDSALYLCASSLQGPPDTQYFGPGTRLTVL.

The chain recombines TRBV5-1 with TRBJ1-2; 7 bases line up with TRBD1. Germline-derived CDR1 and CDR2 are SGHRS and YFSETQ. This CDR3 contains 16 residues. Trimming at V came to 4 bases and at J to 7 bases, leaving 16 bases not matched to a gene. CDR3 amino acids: CASSLDNLGTVLGYTF. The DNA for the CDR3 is TGCGCCAGCAGCCTGGATAATTTGGGGACAGTTCTTGGCTACACCTTC.

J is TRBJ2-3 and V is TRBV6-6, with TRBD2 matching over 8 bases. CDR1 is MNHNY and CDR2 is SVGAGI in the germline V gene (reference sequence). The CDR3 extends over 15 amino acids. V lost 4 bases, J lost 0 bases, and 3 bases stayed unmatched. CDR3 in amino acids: CASSSPSGSTDTQYF. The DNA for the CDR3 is TGTGCCAGCAGTTCACCTAGCGGGAGCACAGATACGCAGTATTTT.

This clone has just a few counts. CDR3 protein: CASSYKGTGNEQFF. DNA for the CDR3: TGTGCCAGCAGTTACAAAGGGACAGGCAATGAGCAGTTCTTC. V and J are TRBV6-6 and TRBJ2-1, with 8 bases that match TRBD1. Germline CDR1 is MNHNY and CDR2 is SVGAGI (reference sequence). Germline trimming cut 2 bases from V and 6 bases from J; bases unmatched to any gene: 3. The CDR3 is made up of 14 amino acids.

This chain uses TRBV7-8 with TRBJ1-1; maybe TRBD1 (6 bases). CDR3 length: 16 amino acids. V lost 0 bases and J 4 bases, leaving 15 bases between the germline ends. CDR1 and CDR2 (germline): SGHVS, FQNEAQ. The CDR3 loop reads CASSLARTVAGTEAFF. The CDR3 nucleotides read TGTGCCAGCAGCTTAGCGAGGACAGTAGCTGGCACTGAAGCTTTCTTT.

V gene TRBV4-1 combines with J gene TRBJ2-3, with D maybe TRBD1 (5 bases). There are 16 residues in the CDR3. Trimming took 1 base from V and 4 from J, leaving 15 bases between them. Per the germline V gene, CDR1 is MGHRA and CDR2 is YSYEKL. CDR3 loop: CASSQGLGRVPDTQYF. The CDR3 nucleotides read TGCGCCAGCAGCCAAGGATTGGGCAGGGTCCCAGATACGCAGTATTTT.

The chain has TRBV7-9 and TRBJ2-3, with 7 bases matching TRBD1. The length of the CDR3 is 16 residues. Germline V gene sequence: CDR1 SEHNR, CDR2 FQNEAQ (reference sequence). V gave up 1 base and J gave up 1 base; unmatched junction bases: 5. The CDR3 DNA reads TGTGCCAGCAGCTTAGGAAGGGGGCGCGGCACAGATACGCAGTATTTT. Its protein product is CASSLGRGRGTDTQYF.

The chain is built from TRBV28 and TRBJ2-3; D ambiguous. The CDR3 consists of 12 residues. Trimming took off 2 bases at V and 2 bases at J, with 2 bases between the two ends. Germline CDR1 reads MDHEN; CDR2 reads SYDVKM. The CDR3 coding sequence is TGTGCCAGCAGTTTACTCACAGATACGCAGTATTTT. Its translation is CASSLLTDTQYF.

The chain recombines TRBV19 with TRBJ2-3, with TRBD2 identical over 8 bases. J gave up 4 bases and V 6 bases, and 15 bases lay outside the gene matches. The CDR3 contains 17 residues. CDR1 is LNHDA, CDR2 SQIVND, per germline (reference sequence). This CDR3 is CASSSKGLALRSDTQYF. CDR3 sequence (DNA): TGTGCCAGTAGCTCGAAAGGACTAGCTCTAAGGTCAGATACGCAGTATTTT.

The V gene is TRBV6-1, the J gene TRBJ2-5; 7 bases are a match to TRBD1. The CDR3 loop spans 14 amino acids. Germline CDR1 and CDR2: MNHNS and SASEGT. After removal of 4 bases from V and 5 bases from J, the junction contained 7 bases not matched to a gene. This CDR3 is CASSAYRGRETQYF. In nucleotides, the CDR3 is TGTGCCAGCAGTGCGTACAGGGGACGGGAGACCCAGTACTTC.

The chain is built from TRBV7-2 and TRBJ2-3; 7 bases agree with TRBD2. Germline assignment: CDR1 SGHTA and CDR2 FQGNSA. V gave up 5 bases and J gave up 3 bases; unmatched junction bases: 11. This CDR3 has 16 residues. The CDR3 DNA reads TGTGCCAGCAGCCTGAGATTAGCGGGTATGACAGATACGCAGTATTTT. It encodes CASSLRLAGMTDTQYF.

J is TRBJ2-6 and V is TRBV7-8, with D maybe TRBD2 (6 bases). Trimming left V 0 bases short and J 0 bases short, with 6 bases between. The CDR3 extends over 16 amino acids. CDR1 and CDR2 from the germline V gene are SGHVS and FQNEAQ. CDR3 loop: CASSLARGSGANVLTF. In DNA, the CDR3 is TGTGCCAGCAGCTTAGCGCGGGGCTCTGGGGCCAACGTCCTGACTTTC.

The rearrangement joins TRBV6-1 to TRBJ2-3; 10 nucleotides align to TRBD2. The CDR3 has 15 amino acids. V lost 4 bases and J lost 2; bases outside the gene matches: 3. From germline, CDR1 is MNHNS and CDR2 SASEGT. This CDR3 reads CASSGTSGNTDTQYF. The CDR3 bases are TGTGCCAGCAGTGGGACTAGCGGAAACACAGATACGCAGTATTTT.

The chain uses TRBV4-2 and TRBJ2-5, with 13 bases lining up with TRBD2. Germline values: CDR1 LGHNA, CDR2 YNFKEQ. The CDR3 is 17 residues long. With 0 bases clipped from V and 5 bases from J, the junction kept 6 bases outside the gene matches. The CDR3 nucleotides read TGTGCCAGCAGCCAAGAGAGCTGGACTAGCGGGGGCGAGACCCAGTACTTC. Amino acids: CASSQESWTSGGETQYF.

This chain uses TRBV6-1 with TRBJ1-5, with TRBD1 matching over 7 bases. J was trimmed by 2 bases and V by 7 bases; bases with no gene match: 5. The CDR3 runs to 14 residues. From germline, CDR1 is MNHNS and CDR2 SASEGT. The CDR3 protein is CASTNQGGNQPQHF. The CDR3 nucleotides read TGTGCCAGCACCAACCAGGGGGGCAATCAGCCCCAGCATTTT.

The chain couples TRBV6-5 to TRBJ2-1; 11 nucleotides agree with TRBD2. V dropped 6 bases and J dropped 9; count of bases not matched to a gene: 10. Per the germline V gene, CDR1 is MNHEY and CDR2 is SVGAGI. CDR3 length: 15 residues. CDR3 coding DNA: TGTGCCAGCAGCCCAAGACTAGCGGGGTTTTCTGAGCAGTTCTTC. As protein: CASSPRLAGFSEQFF.